This record covers a single T cell receptor (beta chain). The entry originates in a study of shared clonotypes between healthy human individuals. The assay was immunoSEQ multiplex PCR, and TCRdb's table has in-frame clones only and misses some. The sample shows 950,000 to 1,300,000 clones, 70% to 80% of them seen only once. CDR3 length: 16 amino acids. Trimming pared 0 bases from V and 6 bases from J, leaving 18 bases between. Germline loops: CDR1 LGHNT, CDR2 FRNRAP. Sequencing was performed on memory CD4+ T cells sorted from blood. As to subset: CD45RA-negative fraction. The chain carries TRBV12-5 and TRBJ2-7; tentatively, D is TRBD1 (6 bases). The clonotype comes from a man younger than 30 in good health. The CDR3 sequence: CASGLVLSGDTIEQYF. Here the CDR3 DNA reads TGTGCTAGTGGTTTGGTACTTTCAGGGGACACTATCGAGCAGTACTTC.